Each of the 10 T cell receptor beta chains below was sequenced from the same sample in a study of T-cell memory formation after mild COVID-19. TCRdb processed the 5' RACE reads anew with MiXCR; each CDR3 protein has one entry. In the table there are about 320,000 distinct CDR3 sequences, roughly an eighth of which are singletons. The sequenced sample was PBMCs or a T cell subset sorted from them (not recorded which). Source of these receptors: a man aged 18 to 29 who had mild COVID-19 (a few samples of this study predate the infection). Cell type and time point are not known.

The table lists this clonotype with many counts. The V and J genes are TRBV29-1 and TRBJ1-4; possibly TRBD1 for D (5 bases). From germline, CDR1 is SQVTM and CDR2 ANQGSEA. The CDR3 has 12 amino acids. With 4 bases removed from V and 4 bases from J, the gap between germline ends came to 7 bases. CDR3 residues: CSVVGGNEKLFF. The CDR3 DNA is TGCAGCGTTGTGGGGGGTAATGAAAAACTGTTTTTT.

CDR3 in DNA: TGTGCCAGCAGCCAAGATAGACTGGACAGGATATTCTACGAGCAGTACTTC. Translating gives CASSQDRLDRIFYEQYF. The chain has TRBV4-2 and TRBJ2-7; 7 bases line up with TRBD1. With V trimmed by 0 bases and J by 3 bases, 11 bases remained unmatched. Germline V CDR1 and CDR2: LGHNA, YNFKEQ. The CDR3 consists of 17 residues.

In the case of this clonotype: A read error may produce the germline difference seen at one junction end. V and J are TRBV7-7 and TRBJ2-5, with D unresolved. There are 13 residues in the CDR3. Germline CDR1 and CDR2: SSHAT and FNYEAQ (reference sequence). The DNA for the CDR3 is TGTGCTAGCAGCTTCGCAGACCAAGAGACCCAGTACTTC. This gives the protein CASSFADQETQYF.

The chain uses TRBV5-1 and TRBJ1-6; D may be TRBD1 (5 bases). Germline-derived CDR1 and CDR2 are SGHRS and YFSETQ. The CDR3 contains 13 residues. V lost 1 base and J lost 8, with 7 bases in between. CDR3 DNA sequence: TGCGCCAGCAGCTTGAGGGGACATTCACCCCTCCACTTT. Translation: CASSLRGHSPLHF.

This clonotype has just a few counts. The chain is built from TRBV12-3 or TRBV12-4 and TRBJ1-5, with D tentatively TRBD1 (6 bases). V lost 6 bases to trimming and J lost 1 base, with 13 bases between them. The CDR3 contains 15 residues. CDR3 protein: CASRGDTTSNQPQHF. CDR3 nucleotide sequence: TGTGCCAGCAGAGGGGACACTACGAGCAATCAGCCCCAGCATTTT.

The table lists this clonotype with a few counts. The rearrangement joins TRBV6-5 to TRBJ2-7; no firm D call. Germline CDR1 MNHEY, CDR2 SVGAGI. The CDR3 length is 14 residues. V lost 0 bases and J lost 3, with 9 bases in between. The CDR3 bases are TGTGCCAGCAGTTACTCGGCCAGATACTACGAGCAGTACTTC. It translates to CASSYSARYYEQYF.

The J gene is TRBJ2-2, the V gene TRBV7-8; 9 positions agree with TRBD2. The germline V gene has CDR1 SGHVS and CDR2 FQNEAQ. V shed 5 bases, J shed 3 bases, and the junction held 4 bases outside the gene matches. The CDR3 consists of 15 residues. In DNA form, the CDR3 reads TGTGCCAGCAGCCCGGGACTAGCCCACACCGGGGAGCTGTTTTTT. As protein: CASSPGLAHTGELFF.

This clonotype came up many times. V usage is TRBV6-5 and J usage is TRBJ1-6; 12 bases match TRBD1. V lost 6 bases, J lost 17 bases, and 8 bases stayed unmatched. Germline loops: CDR1 MNHEY, CDR2 SVGAGI. The CDR3 consists of 13 residues. CDR3 nucleotide sequence: TGTGCCAGCAGCCGCACCGGGACAGGGGGCGTCCACTTT. Its protein is CASSRTGTGGVHF.

This clonotype came up a few times. The chain recombines TRBV23-1 with TRBJ2-7, with 8 positions matching TRBD1. TRBV23-1 is sorted into the ORF group, with uncertain function. This CDR3 is built from 14 residues. V gave up 11 bases and J gave up 0 bases; unmatched junction bases: 9. This chain's CDR3 is CASQGAEPSYEQYF. The CDR3 DNA is TGCGCCTCCCAGGGGGCAGAGCCCTCCTACGAGCAGTACTTC.

This chain connects TRBV5-1 to TRBJ2-7; D is undetermined. Trimming removed 0 bases from V and 3 bases from J, with 19 bases in between. This CDR3 comprises 17 residues. Looked up from germline, CDR1 is SGHRS and CDR2 is YFSETQ. The CDR3, as DNA: TGCGCCAGCAGCTTGGTGGCAGACCCACGATCAGTCTACGAGCAGTACGTC. This codes for CASSLVADPRSVYEQYV.